This entry lists 2 T cell receptor beta chains sequenced from one sample in a study of shared clonotypes between healthy human individuals. Assay: immunoSEQ multiplex PCR; the TCRdb copy retains only in-frame clones and omits some. The sample consists of about 600,000 clones, more than 95% of them appearing once. Sequencing was carried out using naive CD4+ T cells sorted from blood. As for subset: CD45RA+ positively selected. Receptors originate from a woman aged 25 to 45 in good health.

The rearrangement joins TRBV6-5 to TRBJ2-2; 9 positions match TRBD1. The CDR3 consists of 16 residues. V lost 2 bases and J lost 1; bases outside the gene matches: 2. In germline, CDR1 is MNHEY, CDR2 SVGAGI. The CDR3 nucleotides are TGTGCCAGCAGTTACCGGACAGGGGAGAACACCGGGGAGCTGTTTTTT. Translation gives CASSYRTGENTGELFF.

The chain joins TRBV7-8 to TRBJ2-7; no clear D. Germline CDR1 is SGHVS and CDR2 is FQNEAQ. V lost 3 bases to trimming and J lost 2 bases, with 11 bases between them. The CDR3 loop spans 14 amino acids. Here the CDR3 DNA reads TGTGCCAGCAGCTTGCGTTCGCAGACCTACGAGCAGTACTTC. It specifies CASSLRSQTYEQYF. The whole variable domain, filled in from reference TRBV7-8 and TRBJ2-7, reads GAGVSQSPRYKVAKRGQDVALRCDPISGHVSLFWYQQALGQGPEFLTYFQNEAQLDKSGLPSDRFFAERPEGSVSTLKIQRTQQEDSAVYLCASSLRSQTYEQYFGPGTRLTVT.